Shown below are 5 T cell receptor beta chains from a single sample sequenced in a study of CD8 T cells in ankylosing spondylitis. Via MiXCR, TCRdb re-called the 5' RACE reads, giving one row per CDR3 protein. The sample has 150,000 to 200,000 distinct CDR3 sequences, approximately 9% seen once. The sample consisted of blood, either unsorted or a sorted T cell fraction (not recorded which). All receptors come from a female donor with ankylosing spondylitis or in good health (not recorded which).

The CDR3 spells CASSLSTGWETQYF. In DNA, the CDR3 is TGTGCCAGCAGCTTAAGTACGGGGTGGGAGACCCAGTACTTC. The V and J genes are TRBV7-9 and TRBJ2-5, with D possibly matching TRBD2 (5 bases). V lost 2 bases to trimming and J lost 5 bases, with 12 bases between them. Germline CDR1 reads SEHNR; CDR2 reads FQNEAQ (reference sequence). CDR3 length equals 14 residues.

The chain has TRBV6-2 or TRBV6-3 and TRBJ2-7, with TRBD1 matching over 8 bases. CDR3 length equals 15 residues. V lost 4 bases, J lost 3 bases, and 8 bases stayed unmatched. Germline V gene data show CDR1 as MNHEY and CDR2 as SVGEGT. CDR3 DNA sequence: TGTGCCAGCAGTTCCGCAGCGACAGGGGACTACGAGCAGTACTTC. This gives the protein CASSSAATGDYEQYF.

This clonotype was detected only a few times. The chain has TRBV19 and TRBJ2-7, with D possibly matching TRBD2 (5 bases). Per the germline V gene, CDR1 is LNHDA and CDR2 is SQIVND (reference sequence). This CDR3 comprises 13 residues. The ends were cut back, 5 bases at V and 3 bases at J, with 11 bases in the middle. In DNA, the CDR3 is TGTGCCAGTAGTTACGGACTGGGCTACGAGCAGTACTTC. Protein product: CASSYGLGYEQYF.

V and J are TRBV2 and TRBJ2-3, with 13 bases fitting TRBD2. The V segment lost 8 bases and the J segment 7 bases; nucleotides outside the gene matches: 9. In germline, CDR1 is SNHLY, CDR2 FYNNEI. There are 15 residues in the CDR3. The CDR3 nucleotides are TGTGCCAGCGGAGGACTAGCGGGAGCTTTGAATACGCAGTATTTT. Protein sequence: CASGGLAGALNTQYF. Full variable domain (missing parts from reference TRBV2 and TRBJ2-3): EPEVTQTPSHQVTQMGQEVILRCVPISNHLYFYWYRQILGQKVEFLVSFYNNEISEKSEIFDDQFSVERPDGSNFTLKIRSTKLEDSAMYFCASGGLAGALNTQYFGPGTRLTVL.

This clonotype has only a few counts. The chain employs TRBV6-1 and TRBJ1-5; TRBD1 matches at 7 bases. The ends lost 6 bases at V and 2 bases at J; junction bases unmatched: 7. The length of the CDR3 is 15 residues. Germline V gene data show CDR1 as MNHNS and CDR2 as SASEGT. The CDR3 loop is CASRNRGIGNQPQHF. The DNA for the CDR3 is TGTGCCAGCAGGAACAGGGGAATTGGCAATCAGCCCCAGCATTTT.